Below, 18 T cell receptor beta chains from the same sample are listed, as sequenced in a study of cytomegalovirus exposure and HLA in healthy donors (dated by TCRdb to the late 2010s). Libraries came from the immunoSEQ multiplex PCR assay. In its TCRdb copy, this immuneACCESS table keeps in-frame sequences only and misses some clones. Where compared with another copy, unresolved V genes explain less than half of these, and the others have no known cause. The sample contains a few hundred thousand clones, approximately 85% of them found a single time. The ten largest clones represent approximately 0.9% of the sample. The sequenced sample was PBMCs. The receptors shown here come from a man aged 25 to 40 in good health and CMV-seronegative.

The V gene is TRBV30, the J gene TRBJ2-3, with 14 positions matching TRBD2. CDR1 is GTSNPN, CDR2 SVGIG, per germline (reference sequence). CDR3 length: 18 amino acids. Trimming at V came to 1 base and at J to 3 bases, leaving 9 bases not matched to a gene. CDR3 sequence (DNA): TGTGCCTGGAGTGGACTAGCGGGGGGGCCAGTCGGTACAGATACGCAGTATTTT. The encoded protein is CAWSGLAGGPVGTDTQYF.

V is TRBV9 and J is TRBJ2-1; 9 nucleotides match TRBD1. The CDR3 is 14 residues long. The V gene's germline CDR1 is SGDLS and CDR2 YYNGEE. The V segment lost 2 bases and the J segment 8 bases; nucleotides outside the gene matches: 5. The CDR3 loop is CASSVRDRVDEQFF. In nucleotides, the CDR3 is TGTGCCAGCAGCGTCCGGGACAGGGTGGATGAGCAGTTCTTC. The whole variable domain, remainder taken from reference TRBV9 and TRBJ2-1, is DSGVTQTPKHLITATGQRVTLRCSPRSGDLSVYWYQQSLDQGLQFLIQYYNGEERAKGNILERFSAQQFPDLHSELNLSSLELGDSALYFCASSVRDRVDEQFFGPGTRLTVL.

The J gene is TRBJ1-6, the V gene TRBV7-8; D might be TRBD1 (5 bases). V lost 5 bases and J lost 3, with 17 bases in between. CDR1 and CDR2 from the germline V gene are SGHVS and FQNEAQ. The length of the CDR3 is 17 residues. CDR3 DNA sequence: TGTGCCAGCAGCCCCCGGGGGAGCAGCCTCTATAATTCACCCCTCCACTTT. Amino acids: CASSPRGSSLYNSPLHF.

Here the CDR3 DNA reads TGTGCCAGCAGCTACTCGACAGGGGACGAGCAGTACTTC. Its protein is CASSYSTGDEQYF. The rearrangement joins TRBV7-8 to TRBJ2-7; 8 bases are a match to TRBD1. Germline trimming cut 4 bases from V and 5 bases from J; bases unmatched to any gene: 4. The CDR3 sequence is 13 residues long. CDR1 and CDR2 (germline): SGHVS, FQNEAQ.

This chain links TRBV9 with TRBJ1-1; D is perhaps TRBD1 (6 bases). V lost 4 bases and J 6 bases, leaving 13 bases between the germline ends. Germline V lookup: CDR1 SGDLS, CDR2 YYNGEE. The length of the CDR3 is 13 residues. CDR3 amino acids: CASSSQGGAEAFF. The CDR3 DNA reads TGTGCCAGCAGCTCACAGGGCGGAGCTGAAGCTTTCTTT.

This clone occurred once. The chain couples TRBV4-1 to TRBJ2-5, with 11 bases that match TRBD1. Germline V CDR1 and CDR2: MGHRA, YSYEKL. This CDR3 is built from 17 residues. The J segment lost 3 bases and the V segment lost 1 base, leaving 7 bases of the junction unmatched. DNA for the CDR3: TGCGCCAGCAGCCAAGGGACCGGGACAGGGGGGGAAGAGACCCAGTACTTC. This sequence encodes CASSQGTGTGGEETQYF.

The chain combines TRBV27 with TRBJ2-1; no firm D call. Looked up from germline, CDR1 is MNHEY and CDR2 is SMNVEV (reference sequence). This CDR3 comprises 15 residues. V was cut by 2 bases and J by 7 bases, with 15 bases left in between. The CDR3 sequence is CASSLITHSRNEQFF. In DNA form, the CDR3 reads TGTGCCAGCAGTTTAATAACGCACAGTCGGAATGAGCAGTTCTTC.

This clone came up once. The chain links TRBV13 to TRBJ2-7; 10 nucleotides line up with TRBD1. This CDR3 spans 15 amino acids. V lost 4 bases and J lost 6; bases outside the gene matches: 9. Germline CDR1 and CDR2: PRHDT and FYEKMQ (reference sequence). CDR3 protein: CASSYSTGGSIEQYF. For the CDR3, the DNA is TGTGCCAGCAGCTATTCGACAGGGGGCTCTATCGAGCAGTACTTC.

The chain is built from TRBV6-5 and TRBJ1-2; 7 nucleotides align to TRBD1. J was trimmed by 7 bases and V by 7 bases; bases with no gene match: 12. From germline, CDR1 is MNHEY and CDR2 SVGAGI. The CDR3 is 14 residues long. CDR3 amino acids: CASIDSPTGLGYTF. Here the CDR3 DNA reads TGTGCCAGCATTGACAGCCCGACAGGGCTTGGCTACACCTTC.

The gene calls are TRBV13 and TRBJ2-6, with TRBD1 matching over 10 bases. The V gene end was trimmed by 10 bases and the J gene end by 2 bases; junction bases not matched to a gene: 11. This CDR3 is 17 amino acids long. CDR1 PRHDT and CDR2 FYEKMQ come from the germline V gene (reference sequence). CDR3 in DNA: TGTGCCACCTCCCCGGGACAGGGGTTAACTGGGGCCAACGTCCTGACTTTC. Its translation: CATSPGQGLTGANVLTF.

The chain joins TRBV6-6 to TRBJ2-3, with 11 positions matching TRBD2. The germline CDR1 and CDR2 sequences are MNHNY and SVGAGI (reference sequence). The CDR3 runs to 16 residues. J lost 8 bases, V lost 2 bases, and 9 bases had no gene match. The CDR3 is CASSYSIAGGLSTQYF. CDR3 DNA sequence: TGTGCCAGCAGTTACAGTATAGCGGGGGGGCTGAGTACGCAGTATTTT.

This chain links TRBV7-2 with TRBJ1-2, with 7 bases identical to TRBD1. Trimming took 5 bases from V and 4 from J; bases not matched to a gene: 7. The CDR3 extends over 14 amino acids. Germline CDR1 reads SGHTA; CDR2 reads FQGNSA. This chain's CDR3 is CASSPGGQPYGYTF. The CDR3, as DNA: TGTGCCAGCAGCCCAGGGGGACAGCCCTATGGCTACACCTTC.

The chain couples TRBV4-3 to TRBJ2-5; 9 bases are a match to TRBD2. This CDR3 comprises 14 residues. V dropped 5 bases and J dropped 7; count of bases not matched to a gene: 8. CDR1 and CDR2 (germline): LGHNA, YSLEER. CDR3 coding DNA: TGCGCCAGCAGCTTACGACTAGCGGATCCGACCCAGTACTTC. Translation gives CASSLRLADPTQYF.

The CDR3 spells CASSPRGTGKLGETQYF. CDR3 in DNA: TGTGCCAGCAGCCCGAGGGGGACAGGGAAGTTAGGAGAGACCCAGTACTTC. The gene calls are TRBV11-2 and TRBJ2-5; 9 nucleotides match TRBD1. The CDR3 has 17 residues. Germline V gene data show CDR1 as SGHAT and CDR2 as FQNNGV. Trimming cost V 5 bases and J 4 bases; bases outside gene matches: 14. Complete variable domain (other parts from reference TRBV11-2 and TRBJ2-5): EAGVAQSPRYKIIEKRQSVAFWCNPISGHATLYWYQQILGQGPKLLIQFQNNGVVDDSQLPKDRFSAERLKGVDSTLKIQPAKLEDSAVYLCASSPRGTGKLGETQYFGPGTRLLVL.

This sequence joins TRBV5-1 and TRBJ2-2, with TRBD1 matching 8 bases. The V gene end was trimmed by 4 bases and the J gene end by 5 bases; junction bases not matched to a gene: 10. The CDR3 is made up of 16 amino acids. From germline, CDR1 is SGHRS and CDR2 YFSETQ. As DNA, the CDR3 is TGCGCCAGCAGCCGCGGGTCAGGGGGCGAGACCGGGGAGCTGTTTTTT. It yields the protein CASSRGSGGETGELFF.

This clone was detected only once. The chain joins TRBV9 to TRBJ2-5, with TRBD2 identical over 9 bases. V was clipped by 0 bases and J by 5 bases; unmatched bases: 8. The germline gives CDR1 SGDLS, CDR2 YYNGEE. CDR3 length: 16 residues. This CDR3 reads CASSVGGAGGRETQYF. The CDR3 DNA reads TGTGCCAGCAGCGTAGGAGGTGCGGGGGGGCGTGAGACCCAGTACTTC.

This clone was recorded only once. The chain joins TRBV5-6 to TRBJ1-4; 8 bases agree with TRBD1. This CDR3 has 15 amino acids. From germline, CDR1 is SGHDT and CDR2 YYEEEE. Unmatched junction bases numbered 10, after V lost 4 bases and J lost 8 bases. CDR3 loop: CASSPEQGAGEKLFF. The CDR3 DNA reads as TGTGCCAGCAGCCCTGAGCAGGGGGCTGGAGAAAAACTGTTTTTT.

CDR3 nucleotides: TGTGCCAGCAGCCGATACCCCCCGCAGGGCGCGAACACCGGGGAGCTGTTTTTT. Its protein product is CASSRYPPQGANTGELFF. The chain has TRBV27 and TRBJ2-2; a possible D gene is TRBD1 (5 bases). Deletions cut 6 bases from V and 0 bases from J, with 20 bases between. CDR1 MNHEY and CDR2 SMNVEV come from the germline V gene (reference sequence). The CDR3 sequence is 18 residues long.